The 16 T cell receptor beta chains in this list originate from one sample, sequenced in a study of cytomegalovirus exposure and HLA in healthy donors. Use of 60 Vbeta and 13 Jbeta primers characterized the PCR. Some clones are missing from TCRdb's copy, which holds only in-frame ones; the method was immunoSEQ multiplex PCR. The data contain 150,000 to 180,000 clones, less than 85% of them singletons. Input material: PBMCs. The receptors derive from a woman aged 50 to 60 in good health and CMV-seropositive.

The gene calls are TRBV5-5 and TRBJ1-6, with D perhaps matching TRBD1 (5 bases). Between the trimmed V and J ends, which lost 2 bases and 5 bases, there was a span of 17 bases. The CDR3 runs 17 residues. Per germline, CDR1 SGHKS and CDR2 YYEKEE (reference sequence). CDR3 DNA: TGTGCCAGCAGCTTCAGGGCCCCAGGGCGTAATAATTCACCCCTCCACTTT. Its translation: CASSFRAPGRNNSPLHF.

A single count supports this clone. The chain is built from TRBV20-1 and TRBJ1-2; D not resolved. CDR3 size: 11 residues. Germline V gene sequence: CDR1 DFQATT, CDR2 SNEGSKA (reference sequence). V dropped 7 bases and J dropped 7 bases, with 13 bases sitting between them. The CDR3 spells CSGRSPGGYTF. The CDR3, as DNA: TGCAGTGGTCGGAGCCCGGGTGGCTACACCTTC.

The V gene is TRBV6-1, the J gene TRBJ1-2, with 9 positions matching TRBD1. Looked up from germline, CDR1 is MNHNS and CDR2 is SASEGT. The length of the CDR3 is 15 residues. The V and J ends lost 6 bases and 6 bases, in that order; junction bases with no gene match: 11. CDR3 DNA sequence: TGTGCCAGCAGCTCTGGGACAGGGCGCCCCCATGGCTACACCTTC. Its protein is CASSSGTGRPHGYTF.

The chain recombines TRBV5-1 with TRBJ1-2; a possible D gene is TRBD1 (6 bases). There are 12 residues in the CDR3. Trimming took 4 bases from V and 6 from J, leaving 10 bases between them. Germline V gene lookup returns CDR1 SGHRS and CDR2 YFSETQ. The CDR3 loop is CASSPWTDGYTF. The CDR3 DNA reads as TGCGCCAGCAGCCCCTGGACAGATGGCTACACCTTC.

The CDR3 DNA sequence: TGTGCCAGTAGTACCTTCTACAGGGATGCGCGAGATGGGGTTAATTCACCCCTCCACTTT. This encodes CASSTFYRDARDGVNSPLHF. The chain joins TRBV19 to TRBJ1-6; D possibly corresponds to TRBD1 (6 bases). Trimming stripped 4 bases from V and 6 bases from J, with 28 bases between. Looked up from germline, CDR1 is LNHDA and CDR2 is SQIVND (reference sequence). The CDR3 is 20 amino acids.

V gene TRBV12-5 combines with J gene TRBJ1-5; possibly TRBD1 for D (5 bases). Germline CDR1 reads LGHNT; CDR2 reads FRNRAP. Trimming stripped 3 bases from V and 2 bases from J, with 11 bases between. CDR3 size: 15 residues. For the CDR3, the DNA is TGTGCTAGTGGTTTCGGGGGGAGTGGCAATCAGCCCCAGCATTTT. The encoded protein is CASGFGGSGNQPQHF.

V gene TRBV18 combines with J gene TRBJ1-2; weak D call: TRBD1 (5 bases). The CDR3 has 16 amino acids. V shed 0 bases and J shed 13 bases, with 24 bases lying between them. In germline, CDR1 is KGHSH, CDR2 LQKENI. This CDR3 is CASSPPSLGLEEKGTF. As DNA, the CDR3 is TGTGCCAGCTCACCACCGAGTTTGGGGCTAGAGGAAAAAGGCACCTTC.

This clone has a handful of counts. This chain connects TRBV30 to TRBJ2-7; 8 positions agree with TRBD2. The length of the CDR3 is 15 residues. With 3 bases clipped from V and 5 bases from J, the junction kept 12 bases outside the gene matches. Germline values: CDR1 GTSNPN, CDR2 SVGIG (reference sequence). CDR3 amino acids: CAWSWSGGGGHEQYF. CDR3 sequence (DNA): TGTGCCTGGAGCTGGTCCGGGGGCGGGGGGCACGAGCAGTACTTC.

This chain connects TRBV25-1 to TRBJ1-1; no firm D call. The CDR3 extends over 14 amino acids. The V gene lost 5 bases and the J gene lost 1 base, with 11 bases spanning the gap. Germline V lookup: CDR1 MGHDK, CDR2 SYGVNS. CDR3 in amino acids: CASSPPVRNTEAFF. In DNA, the CDR3 is TGTGCCAGCAGTCCACCAGTTCGGAACACTGAAGCTTTCTTT. Complete variable domain (other parts from reference TRBV25-1 and TRBJ1-1): EADIYQTPRYLVIGTGKKITLECSQTMGHDKMYWYQQDPGMELHLIHYSYGVNSTEKGDLSSESTVSRIRTEHFPLTLESARPSHTSQYLCASSPPVRNTEAFFGQGTRLTVV.

The chain is built from TRBV19 and TRBJ1-6; D ambiguous. CDR1 and CDR2 (germline): LNHDA, SQIVND (reference sequence). The V gene lost 5 bases and the J gene lost 0 bases, with 11 bases spanning the gap. This CDR3 contains 16 residues. This CDR3 is CASSSTGSSYNSPLHF. The CDR3, as DNA: TGTGCCAGTAGTTCAACCGGGAGCTCCTATAATTCACCCCTCCACTTT.

This chain joins TRBV9 and TRBJ1-3; D remains ambiguous. Germline CDR1 SGDLS, CDR2 YYNGEE. Trimming stripped 0 bases from V and 3 bases from J, with 4 bases between. The CDR3 is 13 residues long. This CDR3 reads CASSVGSGNTIYF. The CDR3 bases are TGTGCCAGCAGCGTAGGTAGTGGAAACACCATATATTTT.

The V gene is TRBV10-3, the J gene TRBJ2-2; maybe TRBD1 (6 bases). The CDR3 covers 14 residues. CDR1 and CDR2 from the germline V gene are ENHRY and SYGVKD. Trimming pared 10 bases from V and 0 bases from J, leaving 12 bases between. CDR3 residues: CASGQNANTGELFF. The CDR3 region has the DNA TGTGCCAGCGGACAGAATGCGAACACCGGGGAGCTGTTTTTT.

The rearrangement joins TRBV7-9 to TRBJ2-7, with D tentatively TRBD1 (5 bases). This CDR3 region has 14 residues. CDR1 is SEHNR, CDR2 FQNEAQ, per germline (reference sequence). The V end was cut by 2 bases, the J end by 1 base, with 9 bases between. The CDR3 DNA is TGTGCCAGCAGCTTAACACAGGTTTCCTACGAGCAGTACTTC. This gives the protein CASSLTQVSYEQYF.

This chain uses TRBV27 with TRBJ2-1; D gene ambiguous. CDR1 MNHEY and CDR2 SMNVEV come from the germline V gene (reference sequence). This CDR3 comprises 15 residues. Trimming removed 6 bases from V and 0 bases from J, with 12 bases in between. Here the CDR3 reads CASSPLLSSYNEQFF. In DNA form, the CDR3 reads TGTGCCAGCAGCCCCCTCCTGAGCTCCTACAATGAGCAGTTCTTC.

This clone was observed a few times. This chain links TRBV11-2 with TRBJ1-4; TRBD1 aligns across 9 bases. The CDR3 sequence is 15 residues long. Trimming cost V 5 bases and J 5 bases; bases outside gene matches: 6. Germline V lookup: CDR1 SGHAT, CDR2 FQNNGV. Here the CDR3 reads CASSKGTGRNEKLFF. DNA for the CDR3: TGTGCCAGCAGCAAAGGGACAGGGCGGAATGAAAAACTGTTTTTT.

This chain joins TRBV20-1 and TRBJ2-1; no reliable D call. Trimming stripped 6 bases from V and 9 bases from J, with 9 bases between. CDR1 DFQATT and CDR2 SNEGSKA come from the germline V gene (reference sequence). The CDR3 consists of 10 residues. CDR3 bases: TGCAGTGCGGAGTTGGGTGAGCAGTTCTTC. This sequence encodes CSAELGEQFF.